The source of this T cell receptor beta chain is a study of control samples from healthy donors and cancer patients. CDR1 is KGHSH, CDR2 LQKENI, per germline. The V gene lost 0 bases and the J gene lost 1 base, with 12 bases spanning the gap. CDR3 size: 16 residues. Here immunoSEQ multiplex PCR was the method, and the copy in TCRdb shows in-frame clones only, minus some. Altogether roughly 50,000 clones are present, 94% being singletons, with the ten largest covering 3% to 4%. This TCR came from a man in his thirties or forties in good health. Specimen: blood. The V gene is TRBV18, the J gene TRBJ1-1, with a weak D call TRBD1 (6 bases). The CDR3 DNA reads TGTGCCAGCTCACCACCCTCCAGGGGCTCGAACACTGAAGCTTTCTTT. Its translation: CASSPPSRGSNTEAFF.